Below, one T cell receptor beta chain is given with its context. Its antigen is not identified. This entry comes from a study of human T cells and chemical hapten exposure. Findings of the study overall: DPC sensitization did not alter TCRs above 1 in 1000 frequency.

Each cDNA molecule in the library carried unique molecular identifiers. In the authors' methods: Counting gave a median of approximately 97,000 TCRs per sample, with values ranging from roughly 20,000 to 750,000. Each CDR3 protein gets one entry after TCRdb re-called the RACE reads with MiXCR. These V and J calls are TCRdb output, not the study's own analysis. The table shows 100,000 to 150,000 distinct CDR3 sequences, with approximately 9% occurring only once. The CDR3 length is 15 residues. Germline V gene data show CDR1 as MNHNY and CDR2 as SVGAGI (reference sequence). V was cut by 2 bases and J by 0 bases, with 11 bases left in between. This sample's time point: healthy volunteer bleed at 2 weeks. RNA extraction used unfractionated whole blood as the source of total RNA.

The sample was whole blood. The chain employs TRBV6-6 and TRBJ2-7; D unresolved. The receptor comes from a male donor in good health. Some clones in this sample may be carry-over from other donors' samples. The CDR3 here is CASSYRASNSYEQYF. DNA for the CDR3: TGTGCCAGCAGTTACAGGGCTTCCAACTCCTACGAGCAGTACTTC.